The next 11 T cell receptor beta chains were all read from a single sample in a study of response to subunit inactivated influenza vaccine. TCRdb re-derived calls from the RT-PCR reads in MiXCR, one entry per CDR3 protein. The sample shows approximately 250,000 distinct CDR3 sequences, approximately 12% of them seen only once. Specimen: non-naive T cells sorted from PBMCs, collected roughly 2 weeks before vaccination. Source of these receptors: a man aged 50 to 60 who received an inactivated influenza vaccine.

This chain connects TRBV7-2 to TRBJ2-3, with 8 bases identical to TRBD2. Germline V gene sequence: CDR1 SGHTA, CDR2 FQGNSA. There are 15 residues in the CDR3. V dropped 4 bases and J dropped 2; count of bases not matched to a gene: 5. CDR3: CASSSPAGATDTQYF. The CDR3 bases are TGTGCCAGCAGCTCACCAGCGGGAGCCACAGATACGCAGTATTTT.

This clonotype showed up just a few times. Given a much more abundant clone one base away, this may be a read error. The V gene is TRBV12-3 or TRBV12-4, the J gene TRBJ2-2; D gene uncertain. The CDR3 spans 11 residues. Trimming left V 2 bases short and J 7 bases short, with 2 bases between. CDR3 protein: CASSLIGELFF. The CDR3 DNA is TGTGCCAGCAGTTTAATCGGGGAGCTGTTTTTT.

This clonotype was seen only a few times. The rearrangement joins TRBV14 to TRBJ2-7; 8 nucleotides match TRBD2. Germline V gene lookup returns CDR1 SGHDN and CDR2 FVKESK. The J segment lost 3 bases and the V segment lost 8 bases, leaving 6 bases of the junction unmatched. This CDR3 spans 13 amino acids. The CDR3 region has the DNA TGTGCCAGCGGGACGGGGGGGTACTACGAGCAGTACTTC. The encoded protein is CASGTGGYYEQYF.

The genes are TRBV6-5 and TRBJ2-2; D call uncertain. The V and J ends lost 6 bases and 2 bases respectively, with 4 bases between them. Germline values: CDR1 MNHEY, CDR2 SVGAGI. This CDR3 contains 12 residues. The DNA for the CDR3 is TGTGCCAGCAGAAGAAACACCGGGGAGCTGTTTTTT. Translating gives CASRRNTGELFF.

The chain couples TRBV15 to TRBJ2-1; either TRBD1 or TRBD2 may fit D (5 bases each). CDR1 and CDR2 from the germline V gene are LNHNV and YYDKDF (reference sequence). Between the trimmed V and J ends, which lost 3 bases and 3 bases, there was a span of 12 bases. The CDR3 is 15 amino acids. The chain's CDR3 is CATSSLGASYNEQFF. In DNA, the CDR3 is TGTGCCACCAGCAGCCTCGGGGCCAGCTACAATGAGCAGTTCTTC.

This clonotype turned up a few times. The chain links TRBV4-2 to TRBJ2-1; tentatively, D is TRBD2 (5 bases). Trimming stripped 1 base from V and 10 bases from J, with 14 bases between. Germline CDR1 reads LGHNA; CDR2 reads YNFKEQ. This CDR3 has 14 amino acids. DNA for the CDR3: TGTGCCAGCAGCCAAGGTGCTAGCACCGCGGAGCAGTTCTTC. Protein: CASSQGASTAEQFF.

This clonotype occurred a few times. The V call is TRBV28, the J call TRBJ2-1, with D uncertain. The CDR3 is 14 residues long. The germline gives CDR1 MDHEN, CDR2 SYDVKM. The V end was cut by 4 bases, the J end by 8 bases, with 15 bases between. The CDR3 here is CASSSLVGWDEQFF. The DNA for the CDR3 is TGTGCCAGCAGTTCCTTAGTGGGATGGGATGAGCAGTTCTTC.

This chain's CDR3 is CSVVDAMNGYTF. The CDR3, as DNA: TGCAGCGTTGTAGATGCGATGAATGGCTACACCTTC. The gene calls are TRBV29-1 and TRBJ1-2; D uncertain. This CDR3 has 12 amino acids. V gave up 4 bases and J gave up 6 bases, with 12 bases separating them. CDR1 is SQVTM and CDR2 is ANQGSEA in the germline V gene. Drawing the rest from reference TRBV29-1 and TRBJ1-2, the complete variable domain is SAVISQKPSRDICQRGTSLTIQCQVDSQVTMMFWYRQQPGQSLTLIATANQGSEATYESGFVIDKFPISRPNLTFSTLTVSNMSPEDSSIYLCSVVDAMNGYTFGSGTRLTVV.

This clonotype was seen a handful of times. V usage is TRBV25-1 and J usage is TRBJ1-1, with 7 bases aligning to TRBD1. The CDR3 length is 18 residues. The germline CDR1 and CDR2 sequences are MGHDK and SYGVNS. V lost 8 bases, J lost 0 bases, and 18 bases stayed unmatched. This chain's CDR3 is CASPNRIRGKGMNTEAFF. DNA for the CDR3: TGTGCCAGCCCGAATCGAATCAGGGGGAAGGGGATGAACACTGAAGCTTTCTTT. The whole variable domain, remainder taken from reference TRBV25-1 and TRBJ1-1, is EADIYQTPRYLVIGTGKKITLECSQTMGHDKMYWYQQDPGMELHLIHYSYGVNSTEKGDLSSESTVSRIRTEHFPLTLESARPSHTSQYLCASPNRIRGKGMNTEAFFGQGTRLTVV.

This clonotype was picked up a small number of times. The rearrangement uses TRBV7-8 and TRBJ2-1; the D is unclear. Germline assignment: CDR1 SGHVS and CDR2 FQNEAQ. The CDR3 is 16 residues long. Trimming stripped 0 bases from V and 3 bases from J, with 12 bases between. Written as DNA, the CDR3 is TGTGCCAGCAGCTTAGCCCCACCAACCTACTACAATGAGCAGTTCTTC. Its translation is CASSLAPPTYYNEQFF.

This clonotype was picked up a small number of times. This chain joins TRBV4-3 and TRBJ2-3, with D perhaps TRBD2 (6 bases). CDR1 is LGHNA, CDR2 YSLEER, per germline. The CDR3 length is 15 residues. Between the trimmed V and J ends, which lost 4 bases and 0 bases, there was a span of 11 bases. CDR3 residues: CASSRRLGSTDTQYF. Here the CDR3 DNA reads TGCGCCAGCAGCCGTCGACTAGGTAGCACAGATACGCAGTATTTT.